Reported below is one T cell receptor beta chain. Original handling: Reference gene primer amplification in the assay estimated nucleated cell counts. TCRdb keeps only in-frame clones here, not all; method: immunoSEQ multiplex PCR. That table is the source of V, J and clone size, and D and trimming were worked out from the DNA. The sample lists approximately 40,000 clones; about 90% were seen once. In germline, CDR1 is SGDLS, CDR2 YYNGEE. Trimming left V 4 bases short and J 2 bases short, with 16 bases between. This CDR3 has 15 residues. This sample is part of a study of blood T cell repertoires in COVID-19. About the research overall: The analysed material was cDNA or gDNA that came from T cells, B-cell-depleted T cells, or PBMCs.

The V call is TRBV9, the J call TRBJ2-7; TRBD2 might be the D (7 bases). Sequencing used peripheral blood. The origin of this receptor is a woman of 80 years or more in a cohort sampled during active or convalescent COVID-19. CDR3 nucleotides: TGTGCCAGCAGCCGGATAGAGGGGGGGGCCTACGAGCAGTACTTC. Its translation is CASSRIEGGAYEQYF.